This TCR beta chain was retrieved from a study of cytomegalovirus exposure and HLA in healthy donors (dated by TCRdb to about 2017). Describing the broader study: According to an earlier analysis of a few hundred of the donors, roughly 180 million T cells yielded approximately 120 million unique TCR beta sequences and about 300 Gb of sequence data. Roughly 290 gigabases of sequencing data and around 80 million unique TCR sequences made up an early release that covered about 640 HLA-typed donors. Of the roughly 420 genotyped donors, approximately 81% were placed in the genetic ancestry cluster associated with self-reported Caucasian donors. The study was designed to test whether signatures of past pathogen exposure could be identified by cataloging public T cell receptors. The study used immunosequencing to profile the T cell repertoires of 666 subjects and linked those repertoires to cytomegalovirus serostatus. A separate validation cohort of roughly 110 different subjects was used in addition to the roughly 670-subject first cohort. High-throughput TCR immunosequencing, statistical association of individual TCRs with disease status, and machine learning were combined to predict cytomegalovirus infection status. A later analysis re-analyzed previously published TCR beta repertoires from 660 or so donors and added high-resolution HLA genotyping to study TCR occurrence patterns. The later analysis used no new phenotypic data to find candidate immune exposures, relying instead on TCR beta sequences and their occurrence across donors. An earlier analysis of around 580 of the donors used high-throughput TCR beta sequencing to judge whether each TCR beta V gene segment behaved as functional or pseudogenic. Donor age, sex, ethnicity and CMV serostatus were compiled together with the repertoire data. Genome-wide SNP genotypes for about three fifths of the 666 donors were used in a later genetic analysis, which treated that subset as a discovery cohort. Every discovery cohort repertoire had been produced on one sequencing platform. Class I and class II HLA loci were covered by the typing at four-digit resolution. Typing coverage differed by locus: A, B, C, DRB1 and DQB1 were typed in roughly 620-630 donors, DQA1 in about 500, DPA1 in 606, and DPB1 in 400 to 480. A handful of DR-DQ haplotypes were handled as single units for association and clustering because linkage in the cohort was strong. Among about 360 genotyped donors of the cohort, an average of roughly 240,000 unique TCR beta nucleotide sequences were sequenced per donor, roughly 18% of them non-productive. Points the paper makes about the study in general: When HLA alleles, especially DR and DQ, strongly co-occurred, TCR associations were difficult to assign to individual alleles. In an earlier analysis of more than 500 of the donors, most TCR beta V segments appeared in productive rearrangements about 87% or about 30% of the time, broadly matching IMGT annotations. A later analysis found that TCR association rates varied across HLA loci, with DRB1 alleles showing the most associated TCRs and HLA-C alleles the fewest. The only immune exposure information available for the cohort was CMV serostatus. Most CMV-associated TCR beta chains appeared to be HLA-restricted in a later analysis, and the HLA associations seemed to be driven largely by CMV exposure. The authors suggested that the approach could potentially be extended to other disease states and immunological phenotypes. The earlier analysis of about 600 of the donors excluded 15 to 20 rarely observed V segments, including chromosome 9 orphons, because counts were too low. Correlated functional status among segregating V segments might be attributable to linkage disequilibrium, but an unknown experimental factor could not be ruled out. Because the 87-base-pair reads could not distinguish some IMGT-functional V segments, including TRBV6-2 and TRBV6-3, those segments were excluded. While some public TCRs were present in many individuals, most TCR sequences turned up only very rarely across donors. The sequencing pipeline was judged likely to have produced a cluster of highly shared sequence variants as a technical artifact. In a later genetic analysis, a missense DCLRE1C variant was associated with V-gene and J-gene trimming of TCR beta chains, and the association was replicated in an independent cohort. In a later analysis, 15,000 to 20,000 TCR beta sequences were associated with specific HLA alleles at a false discovery rate of 0.05. In a later analysis, several top co-occurrence clusters were reported to appear linked to parvovirus B19, influenza, CMV and Epstein-Barr virus. The study gave a list of under 200 TCR beta chains associated with cytomegalovirus. A further reported finding was that TCR beta sequences accurately predicted the HLA-A and HLA-B alleles for most subjects in the first cohort. In vitro tests confirmed that a few of the cytomegalovirus-associated TCR beta chains recognize cytomegalovirus antigens. This cohort had only TCR beta chains sequenced, and the lack of alpha or paired-chain data limited which features could be detected. Roughly uniform sequencing depth across donors was assumed in presence/absence analyses, although this assumption may not hold. A later analysis found that HLA-associated TCR beta chains were more clonally expanded and had lower generation probabilities than equally common non-associated chains. Compared with the roughly 700-donor mean, donors in an Asian-associated ancestry cluster had fewer N-insertions in productive TCRs, according to a later genetic analysis. The classifier was reported to diagnose cytomegalovirus status with high specificity and sensitivity in both the original and validation cohorts. Because HLA typing was unavailable for some donors at each locus, only the typed subset was used in association tests.

Remarks on this clone: The clone's antigen remains unknown. One base away there is no much larger clone; base qualities are not given.

In total, roughly 710 healthy bone marrow donors made up the cohort. All cohort members were sampled while nominally healthy, although unrecorded immune exposures were likely present. The donor tested CMV seronegative and was one of the 352 seronegative cohort members. Every donor gave a peripheral blood sample, and the peripheral blood mononuclear cells from that sample were used for TCR beta sequencing. The Qiagen DNeasy Blood Extraction Kit was used to extract genomic DNA from the blood cell samples. The CDR3 goes from the cysteine to the phenylalanine over 16 residues. Just CDR3 DNA is preserved here, 48 bases in frame from base 1. CDR1 and CDR2 are drawn from the germline V gene: MNHEY, SVGAGI. Trimming removed 4 bases from V and 9 bases from J; the gene matches leave 12 bases unexplained. Libraries came from the immunoSEQ multiplex PCR assay. For the multiplex PCR, a mixture combining 60 forward primers for TCR Vbeta segments and 13 reverse primers for TCR Jbeta segments was used. The CDR3 region of rearranged TCR beta genes was amplified from genomic DNA with a multiplex PCR assay. Amplified TCR beta libraries were sequenced as 87-base-pair reads on the Illumina HiSeq System. The paper's data handling went like this. Across the roughly 700 repertoires, a later analysis counted 80 million or so unique TCR beta chains, 9 million to 14 million of which were shared by at least two donors. Raw reads were error-corrected and collapsed into unique sequences by a nearest-neighbor algorithm in which closely related sequences were merged to remove PCR and sequencing errors. V, D and J gene segments were assigned by aligning CDR3 sequences to IMGT reference sequences. For a sequence to be retained, a match of at least six nucleotides was required to both a V gene segment and a J gene segment. Rearrangements were called productive when the CDR3 lacked stop codons and stayed in frame with V and J; all others were non-productive. Following IMGT convention, CDR3 was defined as the stretch from the second conserved V-encoded cysteine to the conserved J-encoded phenylalanine. The earlier analysis of a few hundred of the donors excluded any sequence lacking an unambiguous match to a single V gene segment. In an earlier analysis of some 590 of the donors, V segments were called functional above 56.7% productive rearrangements and were called segregating when the between-donor standard deviation exceeded 5%. A statistical classification framework was built to diagnose cytomegalovirus status from the catalog of TCR beta chain sequences. A later analysis assigned V and J genes by comparing TCR nucleotide sequences with IMGT/GENE-DB human TR gene sequences. Using the TCRdist pipeline, a later analysis assigned CDR3 sequences along with most-parsimonious VDJ recombination scenarios. In a later analysis, each TCR beta chain was defined by its CDR3 amino acid sequence together with its V-gene family, and reads lacking a unique V-gene family were excluded. To address suspected cross-contamination and a sequencing artifact, a later analysis removed around 590 highly shared, low-generation-probability nucleotide sequences. In a later analysis, a clonal expansion index for each public chain was calculated from normalized within-repertoire ranks of inferred template counts. Generation probabilities in a later analysis came from a VDJ recombination model fitted to out-of-frame rearrangements, and those results were checked against IGoR. In a later analysis, TCR-TCR, TCR-HLA and TCR-CMV co-occurrence was scored with hypergeometric tests, and a repertoire-size bias correction was applied to TCR pairs. To estimate false discovery rates, a later analysis permuted the HLA or CMV assignments 20 times. In a later analysis, co-occurring TCRs were grouped using DBSCAN, with TCRdist sequence similarity added in when clustering inside HLA-allele-positive subsets. Co-occurrence clustering excluded repertoires with fewer than 30,000 or more than 120,000 public chains, plus five with anomalous nucleotide sharing. Imported from immuneACCESS, the table was reduced by TCRdb to in-frame sequences with V and J called. These copies leave out some clones; in studies compared against another copy, an unresolved V gene accounts for under half, and the cause of the remainder is not known. V, J and clone size derive from that table, while D and trimming were established from the DNA sequence. The sample has over 200,000 clones on record, 60% to 80% of them singletons. The top ten clones comprise around 3.9% of the sample.

The specimen was PBMCs. The rearranged chain carries TRBV6-5 and TRBJ2-1, with TRBD2 identical over 10 junction bases. This sequence originates from a male donor in good health and CMV-seronegative. The CDR3 loop reads CASSSLAGGGVGEQFF. The sequenced DNA is TGTGCCAGCAGTTCATTAGCGGGAGGCGGGGTGGGTGAGCAGTTCTTC.